This TCR beta chain was identified during a study of cytomegalovirus exposure and HLA in healthy donors. Broader study findings: It emerged from a later analysis that several of the most significant clusters appeared to be linked to common viral pathogens. A cluster of highly shared sequence variants was likely a sequencing artifact.

For this clone: Antigen unknown.

J was trimmed by 4 bases and V by 5 bases; bases with no gene match: 5. CDR3 length equals 13 residues. The V gene's germline CDR1 is MNHEY and CDR2 SVGAGI. PCR amplification relied on 60 Vbeta primers (plus 13 Jbeta primers). Clones were sequenced by immunoSEQ multiplex PCR, and TCRdb holds only the in-frame ones, with some missing. The sample has some 89,000 clones, just over 70% seen once. The TCR was taken from a man aged 55 to 70 in good health and CMV-seronegative. This chain links TRBV6-5 with TRBJ2-7; 7 bases map to TRBD1. The sequenced sample was PBMCs. Here the CDR3 DNA reads TGTGCCAGCAGTCTGCCGGGACAGTACGAGCAGTACTTC. Its protein is CASSLPGQYEQYF.